Below, 25 T cell receptor beta chains from the same sample are listed, as sequenced in a study of blood T cell repertoires in COVID-19. Repertoires were generated with immunoSEQ multiplex PCR, while TCRdb's copy carries only in-frame clones and drops some. The table shows about 150,000 clones, with 80% to 90% occurring only once. Sequenced sample: peripheral blood. Receptors originate from a man between 18 and 29 years old with COVID-19, enrolled during active disease.

The V call is TRBV5-1, the J call TRBJ2-1; D is ambiguous. The germline V and J ends were trimmed by 3 bases and 2 bases, with 9 bases remaining between them. Germline-derived CDR1 and CDR2 are SGHRS and YFSETQ. The CDR3 totals 14 residues. CDR3 sequence: CASSSQDTYNEQFF. The DNA for the CDR3 is TGCGCCAGCAGCTCCCAGGATACCTACAATGAGCAGTTCTTC.

V and J are TRBV20-1 and TRBJ2-7; possibly TRBD1 for D (6 bases). Trimming removed 3 bases from V and 2 bases from J, with 8 bases in between. The V gene's germline CDR1 is DFQATT and CDR2 SNEGSKA (reference sequence). There are 12 residues in the CDR3. CDR3 protein: CSASQGPYEQYF. CDR3 in DNA: TGCAGTGCTAGTCAGGGGCCCTACGAGCAGTACTTC.

The chain employs TRBV9 and TRBJ2-7; 8 nucleotides line up with TRBD2. Per germline, CDR1 SGDLS and CDR2 YYNGEE. This CDR3 region has 15 residues. V was pared by 3 bases and J by 0 bases, with 5 bases of the junction left unmatched. CDR3 sequence reads: CASSAGGDTSYEQYF. The CDR3 nucleotides are TGTGCCAGCAGCGCCGGGGGGGACACCTCCTACGAGCAGTACTTC.

CDR3 bases: TGTGCCAGCAGTACCGACAATCGGGAGCCCCGCTACCAGCCCCAGCATTTT. Translation gives CASSTDNREPRYQPQHF. The chain couples TRBV2 to TRBJ1-5; D is ambiguous. V lost 5 bases and J lost 7, with 24 bases in between. CDR3 size: 17 residues. CDR1 and CDR2 from the germline V gene are SNHLY and FYNNEI. Using reference TRBV2 and TRBJ1-5 for the parts outside the CDR3, the full variable domain is EPEVTQTPSHQVTQMGQEVILRCVPISNHLYFYWYRQILGQKVEFLVSFYNNEISEKSEIFDDQFSVERPDGSNFTLKIRSTKLEDSAMYFCASSTDNREPRYQPQHFGDGTRLSIL.

The chain joins TRBV18 to TRBJ1-1, with D tentatively TRBD1 (6 bases). This CDR3 is 14 amino acids long. In germline, CDR1 is KGHSH, CDR2 LQKENI. V dropped 5 bases and J dropped 3 bases, with 13 bases sitting between them. This chain's CDR3 is CASSSQGGDTEAFF. The CDR3 coding sequence is TGTGCCAGCTCATCACAGGGCGGGGACACTGAAGCTTTCTTT.

In its sample, this clone was seen once. The gene calls are TRBV4-3 and TRBJ2-1; TRBD2 matches 10 bases. The V gene end was trimmed by 4 bases and the J gene end by 0 bases; junction bases not matched to a gene: 6. CDR1 is LGHNA and CDR2 is YSLEER in the germline V gene. The length of the CDR3 is 17 residues. Written as DNA, the CDR3 is TGCGCCAGCAGCCCTCAGACTAGCGGGTCCTCCTACAATGAGCAGTTCTTC. Translated: CASSPQTSGSSYNEQFF.

CDR3 in DNA: TGTGCCAGCAGTGCTACCTCTAGCGGAGAGACCCAGTACTTC. Its translation: CASSATSSGETQYF. The V and J genes are TRBV2 and TRBJ2-5; 7 bases agree with TRBD2. The germline V gene encodes CDR1 SNHLY and CDR2 FYNNEI. The CDR3 totals 14 residues. V shed 4 bases, J shed 4 bases, and the junction held 6 bases outside the gene matches.

V and J are TRBV6-2 or TRBV6-3 and TRBJ2-2; D unresolved. CDR1 and CDR2 from the germline V gene are MNHEY and SVGEGT. The CDR3 totals 13 residues. The ends were cut back, 2 bases at V and 3 bases at J, with 4 bases in the middle. CDR3 nucleotides: TGTGCCAGCAGTTACCTTTACACCGGGGAGCTGTTTTTT. Protein sequence: CASSYLYTGELFF.

The chain has TRBV11-2 and TRBJ2-3; 7 nucleotides align to TRBD1. CDR3 length: 15 amino acids. Germline V CDR1 and CDR2: SGHAT, FQNNGV. J lost 3 bases, V lost 4 bases, and 7 bases had no gene match. As DNA, the CDR3 is TGTGCCAGCAGCTATACCACACAGGGGACAGATACGCAGTATTTT. Protein: CASSYTTQGTDTQYF.

V usage is TRBV7-9 and J usage is TRBJ2-5; D may be TRBD1 (6 bases). Trimming pared 7 bases from V and 4 bases from J, leaving 16 bases between. CDR3 length: 14 amino acids. Germline lookup yields CDR1 SEHNR and CDR2 FQNEAQ (reference sequence). CDR3 DNA: TGTGCCAGCACCGTAGGGGGTCAGGCAGAGACCCAGTACTTC. This codes for CASTVGGQAETQYF. The full variable domain, with the rest looked up from reference TRBV7-9 and TRBJ2-5, is DTGVSQNPRHKITKRGQNVTFRCDPISEHNRLYWYRQTLGQGPEFLTYFQNEAQLEKSRLLSDRFSAERPKGSFSTLEIQRTEQGDSAMYLCASTVGGQAETQYFGPGTRLLVL.

V gene TRBV19 combines with J gene TRBJ1-1, with D tentatively TRBD1 (6 bases). The CDR3 sequence is 13 residues long. Germline CDR1 reads LNHDA; CDR2 reads SQIVND (reference sequence). Trimming pared 2 bases from V and 3 bases from J, leaving 7 bases between. The CDR3 here is CASSIYRDTEAFF. Here the CDR3 DNA reads TGTGCCAGTAGTATATACAGGGACACTGAAGCTTTCTTT.

V usage is TRBV19 and J usage is TRBJ2-3; weak D call: TRBD2 (6 bases). Germline assignment: CDR1 LNHDA and CDR2 SQIVND (reference sequence). The CDR3 is 17 residues long. V was clipped by 5 bases and J by 1 base, with 19 bases between them. CDR3 sequence reads: CASSWRMLQRGTDTQYF. CDR3 in DNA: TGTGCCAGTAGTTGGAGGATGCTTCAGCGGGGCACAGATACGCAGTATTTT.

The V call is TRBV5-4, the J call TRBJ1-4, with TRBD1 matching 9 bases. V shed 2 bases and J 8 bases; nucleotides not matched to a gene: 4. There are 14 residues in the CDR3. The germline V gene has CDR1 SGHNT and CDR2 YYREEE (reference sequence). Here the CDR3 reads CASSLQGAREKLFF. The DNA of the CDR3 is TGTGCCAGCAGCTTACAGGGGGCGCGGGAAAAACTGTTTTTT. The full variable domain, rest sourced from reference TRBV5-4 and TRBJ1-4, is ETGVTQSPTHLIKTRGQQVTLRCSSQSGHNTVSWYQQALGQGPQFIFQYYREEENGRGNFPPRFSGLQFPNYSSELNVNALELDDSALYLCASSLQGAREKLFFGSGTQLSVL.

The V and J genes are TRBV15 and TRBJ1-5; 8 nucleotides match TRBD1. CDR1 LNHNV and CDR2 YYDKDF come from the germline V gene (reference sequence). V dropped 5 bases and J dropped 3; count of bases not matched to a gene: 9. This CDR3 contains 16 residues. The CDR3, as DNA: TGTGCCACCAGCGCTCCGGGACAGGCTAACAATCAGCCCCAGCATTTT. Its translation: CATSAPGQANNQPQHF.

This sequence joins TRBV29-1 and TRBJ2-1; D possibly corresponds to TRBD1 (6 bases). The CDR3 is 14 residues long. The V end was cut by 6 bases, the J end by 0 bases, with 12 bases between. The germline CDR1 and CDR2 sequences are SQVTM and ANQGSEA. CDR3 sequence reads: CSVPDSISYNEQFF. DNA for the CDR3: TGCAGCGTACCGGACAGCATCTCCTACAATGAGCAGTTCTTC.

This chain connects TRBV5-1 to TRBJ1-4, with 9 positions matching TRBD1. This CDR3 is 13 amino acids long. With 4 bases clipped from V and 8 bases from J, the junction kept 3 bases outside the gene matches. Germline V gives CDR1 SGHRS, CDR2 YFSETQ. The CDR3: CASSEGTGEKLFF. As DNA, the CDR3 is TGCGCCAGCAGCGAAGGGACAGGGGAAAAACTGTTTTTT.

The gene calls are TRBV11-2 and TRBJ2-1; 7 bases map to TRBD1. The CDR3 totals 15 residues. Trimming took 1 base from V and 2 from J; bases not matched to a gene: 2. Germline CDR1 reads SGHAT; CDR2 reads FQNNGV. The CDR3 loop reads CASSLGGTAYNEQFF. CDR3 nucleotides: TGTGCCAGCAGCTTAGGTGGGACAGCCTACAATGAGCAGTTCTTC.

The chain links TRBV27 to TRBJ2-2, with D possibly being TRBD2 (5 bases). The CDR3 sequence is 13 residues long. V lost 5 bases to trimming and J lost 9 bases, with 13 bases between them. Germline V gene data show CDR1 as MNHEY and CDR2 as SMNVEV (reference sequence). The CDR3 nucleotides read TGTGCCAGCAGTCTCCGCGGGTCCCGGGAGCTGTTTTTT. The encoded protein is CASSLRGSRELFF.

The chain combines TRBV19 with TRBJ2-7; perhaps TRBD1 as D (6 bases). Germline loops: CDR1 LNHDA, CDR2 SQIVND (reference sequence). This CDR3 has 15 residues. V shed 7 bases and J shed 3 bases, with 19 bases lying between them. The DNA of the CDR3 is TGTGCCAGTACCCCCCAGGGCAGGGGCGTCTACGAGCAGTACTTC. Residues: CASTPQGRGVYEQYF.

The chain has TRBV28 and TRBJ2-5, with TRBD1 as a possible D gene (6 bases). The CDR3 is 15 amino acids. V lost 6 bases to trimming and J lost 5 bases, with 19 bases between them. Per germline, CDR1 MDHEN and CDR2 SYDVKM. The CDR3 DNA is TGTGCCAGCAGAACTCCTACAGGGTTTGGGGAGACCCAGTACTTC. It translates to CASRTPTGFGETQYF.

The rearrangement uses TRBV5-1 and TRBJ1-1; no definite D call. Trimming took off 4 bases at V and 6 bases at J, with 19 bases between the two ends. Germline CDR1 reads SGHRS; CDR2 reads YFSETQ. The CDR3 is 15 residues long. The CDR3 region is CASSPTGGILSEAFF. For the CDR3, the DNA is TGCGCCAGCAGCCCAACGGGAGGGATTCTCTCTGAAGCTTTCTTT.

The gene calls are TRBV7-2 and TRBJ2-1, with D unresolved. V gave up 3 bases and J gave up 2 bases, with 14 bases separating them. In germline, CDR1 is SGHTA, CDR2 FQGNSA. There are 16 residues in the CDR3. CDR3 bases: TGTGCCAGCAGCTTTGCCGGTGCCTTGGCCTACAATGAGCAGTTCTTC. This translates into CASSFAGALAYNEQFF.

The chain carries TRBV14 and TRBJ2-5, with D possibly TRBD1 on 7 matching bases. CDR1 and CDR2 (germline): SGHDN, FVKESK. V lost 2 bases, J lost 7 bases, and 17 bases lay in between. CDR3 size: 15 residues. The DNA for the CDR3 is TGTGCCAGCAGCCAACAGGGGGGTGGCCGAGGGACCCAGTACTTC. Residues: CASSQQGGGRGTQYF. The entire variable domain, with the rest obtained from reference TRBV14 and TRBJ2-5, is as follows: EAGVTQFPSHSVIEKGQTVTLRCDPISGHDNLYWYRRVMGKEIKFLLHFVKESKQDESGMPNNRFLAERTGGTYSTLKVQPAELEDSGVYFCASSQQGGGRGTQYFGPGTRLLVL.

This sequence joins TRBV11-3 and TRBJ2-1; no clear D gene. The germline V gene encodes CDR1 SGHNT and CDR2 YENEEA. This CDR3 spans 14 amino acids. V was pared by 1 base and J by 2 bases, with 6 bases between. DNA of the CDR3: TGTGCCAGCAGCTTAGCCGCTACCTACAATGAGCAGTTCTTC. This encodes CASSLAATYNEQFF.

The V and J genes are TRBV5-1 and TRBJ2-7, with 8 bases lining up with TRBD2. The CDR3 runs 14 residues. CDR1 is SGHRS, CDR2 YFSETQ, per germline. V lost 2 bases and J lost 2; bases outside the gene matches: 3. CDR3 sequence reads: CASSFSGSTYEQYF. CDR3 in DNA: TGCGCCAGCAGCTTCAGCGGGAGCACCTACGAGCAGTACTTC. The full variable domain, rest sourced from reference TRBV5-1 and TRBJ2-7, is KAGVTQTPRYLIKTRGQQVTLSCSPISGHRSVSWYQQTPGQGLQFLFEYFSETQRNKGNFPGRFSGRQFSNSRSEMNVSTLELGDSALYLCASSFSGSTYEQYFGPGTRLTVT.